Shown below are 4 T cell receptor beta chains from a single sample sequenced in a study of T cell responses to AZD1222 COVID-19 vaccine. The repertoire was sequenced with immunoSEQ multiplex PCR; TCRdb's copy has only in-frame clones and lacks some. The table includes roughly 110,000 clones, around 90% detected once. Sample: peripheral blood, taken on day 0 of AZD1222 vaccination. These receptors came from an adult in good health.

This sequence joins TRBV4-1 and TRBJ1-2; D might be TRBD1 (5 bases). Germline CDR1 reads MGHRA; CDR2 reads YSYEKL. CDR3 length: 13 residues. The ends were cut back, 4 bases at V and 7 bases at J, with 13 bases in the middle. CDR3 nucleotide sequence: TGCGCCAGCAGCCCCAGTGGAGGGGCTGGCTACACCTTC. Encoded protein: CASSPSGGAGYTF.

This sequence joins TRBV18 and TRBJ1-4; D possibly corresponds to TRBD1 (5 bases). Germline-derived CDR1 and CDR2 are KGHSH and LQKENI. CDR3 length: 16 amino acids. V dropped 4 bases and J dropped 3 bases, with 15 bases sitting between them. The CDR3 sequence: CASSRGRPDANEKLFF. The CDR3 region has the DNA TGTGCCAGCTCACGGGGGAGGCCCGACGCTAATGAAAAACTGTTTTTT. The full variable domain, its missing parts supplied by reference TRBV18 and TRBJ1-4, is NAGVMQNPRHLVRRRGQEARLRCSPMKGHSHVYWYRQLPEEGLKFMVYLQKENIIDESGMPKERFSAEFPKEGPSILRIQQVVRGDSAAYFCASSRGRPDANEKLFFGSGTQLSVL.

The V call is TRBV7-2, the J call TRBJ1-3, with 11 bases lining up with TRBD1. Germline assignment: CDR1 SGHTA and CDR2 FQGNSA. This CDR3 is built from 16 residues. J was trimmed by 3 bases and V by 5 bases; bases with no gene match: 6. The CDR3 DNA sequence: TGTGCCAGCAGCGCCTCCGGGACAGGGGGTGGAAACACCATATATTTT. Translated: CASSASGTGGGNTIYF.

V is TRBV6-2 or TRBV6-3 and J is TRBJ1-2, with unresolved D. CDR3 length: 13 residues. Germline V gives CDR1 MNHEY, CDR2 SVGEGT. Trimming left V 2 bases short and J 2 bases short, with 6 bases between. The CDR3 is CASSYGQNYGYTF. Written as DNA, the CDR3 is TGTGCCAGCAGTTACGGGCAGAACTATGGCTACACCTTC.